This TCR beta chain was sequenced for a study of blood T cells in healthy people across ages. This clonotype was counted a few times. The CDR3 has 17 amino acids. CDR1 MDHEN and CDR2 SYDVKM come from the germline V gene. With 3 bases removed from V and 2 bases from J, the gap between germline ends came to 14 bases. The people who gave samples were healthy Caucasians from Russia, aged 6 to 90. Primed by a sample-barcoded 5' primer and a J-beta primer mix, a second PCR proceeded for about 6 to 12 cycles. TCRdb passed the 5' RACE reads through MiXCR, listing each CDR3 protein once. The top ten hold about 6.3% of the sample, which has about 1.4 million distinct CDR3 sequences, 59% seen once.

Sequencing was carried out using blood. The origin of this receptor is a man aged 18 to 29 in good health. This chain links TRBV28 with TRBJ2-6; D perhaps matches TRBD1 (5 bases). CDR3 bases: TGTGCCAGCAGTTTGCCGAAAGGGGCGCCTGGGGCCAACGTCCTGACTTTC. Encoded protein: CASSLPKGAPGANVLTF.